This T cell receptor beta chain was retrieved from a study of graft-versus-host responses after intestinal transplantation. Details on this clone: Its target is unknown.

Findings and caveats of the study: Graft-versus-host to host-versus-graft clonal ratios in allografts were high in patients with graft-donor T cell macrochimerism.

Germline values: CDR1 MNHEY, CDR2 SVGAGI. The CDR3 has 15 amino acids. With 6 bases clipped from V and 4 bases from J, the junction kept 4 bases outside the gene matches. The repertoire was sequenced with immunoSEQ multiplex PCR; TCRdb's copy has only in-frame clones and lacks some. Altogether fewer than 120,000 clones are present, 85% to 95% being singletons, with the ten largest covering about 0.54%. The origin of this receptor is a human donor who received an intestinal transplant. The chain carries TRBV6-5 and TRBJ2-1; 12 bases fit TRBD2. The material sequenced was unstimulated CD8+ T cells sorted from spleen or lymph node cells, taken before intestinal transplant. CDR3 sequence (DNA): TGTGCCAGCAGGCTCCTAGCGGGAGGGTACAATGAGCAGTTCTTC. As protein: CASRLLAGGYNEQFF.